This T cell receptor (beta chain) is drawn from a study of neurological immune-mediated disorders. Unsorted libraries were generated from 2 million PBMCs held at -80 degrees C. cDNA synthesis was performed by 5'RACE with 10-nucleotide random UMIs. TCRdb passed the 5' RACE reads through MiXCR, listing each CDR3 protein once. The sample includes roughly 25,000 distinct CDR3 sequences, under 8.5% of them seen just once. General study points: CDR3 amino acid sequences found in expanded clones were never shared across subjects, suggesting private repertoires in all groups. Patients with HTLV-1-associated myelopathy showed the most TCR clonal expansion. Those with multiple sclerosis showed the least, falling below healthy controls.

The CDR3 has 14 residues. Trimming cost V 2 bases and J 7 bases, with 10 bases left between them. Germline-derived CDR1 and CDR2 are SGHRS and YFSETQ. This clonotype has at least ten counts. What it binds is unknown. The source material was PBMCs. The V gene is TRBV5-1, the J gene TRBJ1-6; possibly TRBD1 for D (6 bases). The sequence was collected from a woman in her 40s in good health. In nucleotides, the CDR3 is TGCGCCAGCAGCTTACAGGGAGAAAATTCACCCCTCCACTTT. Translating gives CASSLQGENSPLHF.